A single count supports the clone carrying this TCR beta chain. At one end, the junction sequence differs from germline, possibly due to a read error. The data stem from a study of Graves' ophthalmopathy and Graves' hyperthyroidism. Study background: No ophthalmopathy within 18 months of follow-up signified stable hyperthyroidism.

RNA transcripts yielded amplified TCR beta CDR3 regions. First-round RT-PCR used HTBI primers; second-round multiplex PCR followed. MiXCR, run by TCRdb on the multiplex PCR reads, gives a single entry per CDR3 protein. Of over a million distinct CDR3 sequences in the sample, 36% were seen once. CDR1 and CDR2 from the germline V gene are SGHTA and FQGNSA. The CDR3 length is 14 residues. This chain connects TRBV7-2 to TRBJ2-7; D gene ambiguous. This TCR was sampled from an adult man with Graves' hyperthyroidism. The sequencing sample was made of peripheral blood or thyroid tissue (not recorded which). The CDR3 nucleotides read TGTGCCAGCGGCTTAGTTTGGCCTCCCTACGAGCAGTACTTC. It specifies CASGLVWPPYEQYF.